The 23 T cell receptor beta chains below all came from one sample that was sequenced in a study of T-cell reconstitution after alpha-beta-depleted transplantation in children. Unique molecular identifiers tagged the TCRbeta library. TCRdb re-called the PCR reads through MiXCR, storing one row per CDR3 protein. The profile shows approximately 640,000 distinct CDR3 sequences, around 16% of them singletons. The sample in question was PBMCs from the stem cell graft donor, obtained from the stem cell graft. The source of these receptors is a human donor who donated a stem cell graft to a child with acute myeloid leukemia.

This clonotype was seen many times. Germline is not matched at one junction end, which may reflect a read error. The V gene is TRBV7-2, the J gene TRBJ1-1; D call uncertain. The CDR3 runs 13 residues. Germline V lookup: CDR1 SGHTA, CDR2 FQGNSA. The CDR3 loop reads CASSLVGNTEVFF. Written as DNA, the CDR3 is TGTGCCAGCAGCTTAGTAGGGAACACTGAAGTTTTCTTT.

In this sample, this clonotype turned up many times. The chain couples TRBV9 to TRBJ2-4; 8 bases agree with TRBD1. Trimming cost V 2 bases and J 2 bases; bases outside gene matches: 9. Germline V gene lookup returns CDR1 SGDLS and CDR2 YYNGEE. The CDR3 spans 17 residues. CDR3 coding DNA: TGTGCCAGCAGCGTCGGACAGGGTTTGACGACCAAAAACATTCAGTACTTC. Amino acid sequence: CASSVGQGLTTKNIQYF. The variable domain in full, with the rest retrieved from reference TRBV9 and TRBJ2-4, is DSGVTQTPKHLITATGQRVTLRCSPRSGDLSVYWYQQSLDQGLQFLIQYYNGEERAKGNILERFSAQQFPDLHSELNLSSLELGDSALYFCASSVGQGLTTKNIQYFGAGTRLSVL.

This chain joins TRBV29-1 and TRBJ1-2; D not certain. This CDR3 spans 9 amino acids. Germline V lookup: CDR1 SQVTM, CDR2 ANQGSEA. Between the trimmed V and J ends, which lost 4 bases and 4 bases, there was a span of 1 base. The CDR3 nucleotides read TGCAGCGTTGGCTATGGCTACACCTTC. Translating it yields CSVGYGYTF.

This clonotype was observed a few times. This chain uses TRBV12-3 or TRBV12-4 with TRBJ2-3; D possibly corresponds to TRBD2 (5 bases). The CDR3 sequence is 14 residues long. The germline V and J ends were trimmed by 7 bases and 5 bases, with 16 bases remaining between them. CDR3 bases: TGTGCCAGCACCCTTGGACTTCGAGAAGATACGCAGTATTTT. It specifies CASTLGLREDTQYF.

This clonotype was observed many times. The genes are TRBV5-6 and TRBJ1-1; D ambiguous. The V gene's germline CDR1 is SGHDT and CDR2 YYEEEE. V was trimmed by 0 bases and J by 0 bases, leaving 9 bases between them. This CDR3 spans 15 amino acids. CDR3: CASSLGVRMNTEAFF. For the CDR3, the DNA is TGTGCCAGCAGCTTGGGGGTCAGAATGAACACTGAAGCTTTCTTT. The whole variable domain, remainder taken from reference TRBV5-6 and TRBJ1-1, is DAGVTQSPTHLIKTRGQQVTLRCSPKSGHDTVSWYQQALGQGPQFIFQYYEEEERQRGNFPDRFSGHQFPNYSSELNVNALLLGDSALYLCASSLGVRMNTEAFFGQGTRLTVV.

The chain uses TRBV5-1 and TRBJ2-7, with 10 bases fitting TRBD1. Per germline, CDR1 SGHRS and CDR2 YFSETQ. The CDR3 length is 14 residues. Trimming removed 4 bases from V and 7 bases from J; junction bases left unmatched: 8. Written as DNA, the CDR3 is TGCGCCAGCAGCCTTGGACAGGGGGGGAATGAGCAGTACGTC. Translated: CASSLGQGGNEQYV.

This clonotype was detected ten times or more. The rearrangement uses TRBV20-1 and TRBJ2-7; D unclear. V gave up 2 bases and J gave up 0 bases, with 8 bases separating them. The germline V gene has CDR1 DFQATT and CDR2 SNEGSKA (reference sequence). There are 13 residues in the CDR3. The CDR3 here is CSARHSNSYEQYF. CDR3 nucleotides: TGCAGTGCTAGACACAGTAACTCCTACGAGCAGTACTTC.

This clonotype turned up a few times. The chain couples TRBV7-9 to TRBJ1-3, with a weak D call TRBD1 (6 bases). The CDR3 covers 15 residues. The germline CDR1 and CDR2 sequences are SEHNR and FQNEAQ (reference sequence). V lost 2 bases, J lost 2 bases, and 10 bases lay in between. The CDR3 reads CASSLTDSPGNTIYF. DNA for the CDR3: TGTGCCAGCAGCTTAACGGACAGCCCTGGAAACACCATATATTTT.

This clonotype was seen many times. This chain uses TRBV20-1 with TRBJ1-1; 10 bases are shared with TRBD1. Germline V gene sequence: CDR1 DFQATT, CDR2 SNEGSKA (reference sequence). V lost 6 bases and J lost 5; bases outside the gene matches: 9. The CDR3 has 14 amino acids. The CDR3 nucleotides are TGCAGTGCGAGGACAGGGGGAGTGGAAACTGAAGCTTTCTTT. Amino acid sequence: CSARTGGVETEAFF.

This clonotype was recorded many times. The chain recombines TRBV21-1 with TRBJ2-7; the tabulated D call, TRBD2, remains unverified against the DNA. TRBV21-1 corresponds to a pseudogene. This CDR3 has 14 residues. DNA for the CDR3: TGTGCCAGCAGCGCCACTAGCGGAACCTACGAGCAGTACTTC. Translating gives CASSATSGTYEQYF.

The CDR3 nucleotides are TGCGCCAGCCGATACGAGAGCTACTCCTACAATGAGCAGTTCTTC. It specifies CASRYESYSYNEQFF. The chain carries TRBV5-1 and TRBJ2-1; D call uncertain. The ends were cut back, 7 bases at V and 0 bases at J, with 14 bases in the middle. Looked up from germline, CDR1 is SGHRS and CDR2 is YFSETQ. The CDR3 has 15 amino acids.

Ten or more counts support this clonotype. This chain uses TRBV4-3 with TRBJ2-3, with D unclear. V lost 0 bases, J lost 0 bases, and 13 bases lay in between. The CDR3 length is 17 residues. Germline V gene data show CDR1 as LGHNA and CDR2 as YSLEER. As DNA, the CDR3 is TGCGCCAGCAGCCAAGAGTTAGGGCTCTCTAGCACAGATACGCAGTATTTT. Amino acids: CASSQELGLSSTDTQYF.

The sample holds a few counts of this clonotype. The chain links TRBV7-9 to TRBJ1-1; D might be TRBD1 (5 bases). Trimming cost V 8 bases and J 1 base, with 11 bases left between them. The V gene's germline CDR1 is SEHNR and CDR2 FQNEAQ (reference sequence). The CDR3 totals 13 residues. The CDR3 here is CASDITGNTEAFF. In DNA form, the CDR3 reads TGTGCCAGCGATATCACAGGGAACACTGAAGCTTTCTTT.

This clonotype was counted ten times or more. V is TRBV7-2 and J is TRBJ2-3; 10 bases line up with TRBD2. Per germline, CDR1 SGHTA and CDR2 FQGNSA. The CDR3 length is 14 residues. Germline trimming cut 3 bases from V and 4 bases from J; bases unmatched to any gene: 1. CDR3 bases: TGTGCCAGCAGCTTCCTAGCGGGGGCAGATACGCAGTATTTT. It translates to CASSFLAGADTQYF.

The J gene is TRBJ2-1, the V gene TRBV7-9; the D gene could be TRBD1 or TRBD2 (7 bases each). This CDR3 contains 12 residues. Germline CDR1 is SEHNR and CDR2 is FQNEAQ (reference sequence). Deletions cut 10 bases from V and 7 bases from J, with 14 bases between. The CDR3 loop is CAIQGGANEQFF. The DNA for the CDR3 is TGTGCCATTCAGGGGGGGGCGAATGAGCAGTTCTTC. The variable domain in full, completed from reference TRBV7-9 and TRBJ2-1, reads DTGVSQNPRHKITKRGQNVTFRCDPISEHNRLYWYRQTLGQGPEFLTYFQNEAQLEKSRLLSDRFSAERPKGSFSTLEIQRTEQGDSAMYLCAIQGGANEQFFGPGTRLTVL.

This clonotype was counted many times. The chain recombines TRBV5-1 with TRBJ1-2; 8 bases line up with TRBD1. The CDR3 is 16 residues long. Germline trimming cut 2 bases from V and 5 bases from J; bases unmatched to any gene: 11. Germline V gene sequence: CDR1 SGHRS, CDR2 YFSETQ. The CDR3 bases are TGCGCCAGCAGCTTCCATTTGACAGGGGTCGGTTATGGCTACACCTTC. This sequence encodes CASSFHLTGVGYGYTF.

This clonotype was found many times. The CDR3 coding sequence is TGCAGTGCTTCACAGGTCTGGCAACCCTTGAGCTCCTACAATGAGCAGTTCTTC. Translating it yields CSASQVWQPLSSYNEQFF. The chain couples TRBV20-1 to TRBJ2-1, with a weak D call TRBD1 (5 bases). Deletions cut 5 bases from V and 0 bases from J, with 23 bases between. The CDR3 has 18 residues. Germline CDR1 reads DFQATT; CDR2 reads SNEGSKA (reference sequence).

This clonotype was seen many times. The rearrangement joins TRBV6-5 to TRBJ2-1; TRBD1 aligns across 7 bases. This CDR3 is built from 16 residues. CDR1 is MNHEY and CDR2 is SVGAGI in the germline V gene. After removal of 0 bases from V and 0 bases from J, the junction contained 2 bases not matched to a gene. CDR3 DNA sequence: TGTGCCAGCAGTTACTCGGGACAGAGCTCCTACAATGAGCAGTTCTTC. The encoded protein is CASSYSGQSSYNEQFF.

This clonotype was seen many times. V and J are TRBV29-1 and TRBJ2-5; no firm D call. With 4 bases removed from V and 2 bases from J, the gap between germline ends came to 8 bases. This CDR3 is built from 12 residues. Germline CDR1 reads SQVTM; CDR2 reads ANQGSEA. The CDR3 DNA reads as TGCAGCGTTGTAGTACTACAAGAGACCCAGTACTTC. Protein product: CSVVVLQETQYF.

The sample holds a few counts of this clonotype. The chain combines TRBV28 with TRBJ1-1, with D unclear. Germline V gene data show CDR1 as MDHEN and CDR2 as SYDVKM. This CDR3 contains 14 residues. Trimming took off 1 base at V and 1 base at J, with 7 bases between the two ends. CDR3 coding DNA: TGTGCCAGCAGTTTATTTTCAGAGAACACTGAAGCTTTCTTT. As protein: CASSLFSENTEAFF. The complete variable domain, with remaining parts taken from reference TRBV28 and TRBJ1-1, reads DVKVTQSSRYLVKRTGEKVFLECVQDMDHENMFWYRQDPGLGLRLIYFSYDVKMKEKGDIPEGYSVSREKKERFSLILESASTNQTSMYLCASSLFSENTEAFFGQGTRLTVV.

This clonotype occurred a few times. V gene TRBV20-1 combines with J gene TRBJ1-6, with 7 bases matching TRBD1. This CDR3 is built from 16 residues. Looked up from germline, CDR1 is DFQATT and CDR2 is SNEGSKA (reference sequence). The ends lost 3 bases at V and 5 bases at J; junction bases unmatched: 10. CDR3 in amino acids: CSASNQEGTDNSPLHF. The CDR3, as DNA: TGCAGTGCTAGTAATCAGGAGGGGACAGATAATTCACCCCTCCACTTT.

This clonotype was counted ten times or more. V gene TRBV20-1 combines with J gene TRBJ2-2; D gene uncertain. V was cut by 3 bases and J by 3 bases, with 5 bases left in between. Germline V lookup: CDR1 DFQATT, CDR2 SNEGSKA (reference sequence). The CDR3 runs 12 residues. Here the CDR3 DNA reads TGCAGTGCTAGTCACCACACCGGGGAGCTGTTTTTT. Translating it yields CSASHHTGELFF.

Of note for this clonotype: This could be a read error, since a much larger clone is one nucleotide away. This chain links TRBV5-5 with TRBJ2-5; D unclear. The CDR3 covers 14 residues. The germline V gene encodes CDR1 SGHKS and CDR2 YYEKEE (reference sequence). The CDR3 nucleotides are TGTGCCAGCAGCTCCAGCTCACACCAACAGACCCAGTACTTC. Its protein product is CASSSSSHQQTQYF. The full variable domain, its missing parts supplied by reference TRBV5-5 and TRBJ2-5, is DAGVTQSPTHLIKTRGQQVTLRCSPISGHKSVSWYQQVLGQGPQFIFQYYEKEERGRGNFPDRFSARQFPNYSSELNVNALLLGDSALYLCASSSSSHQQTQYFGPGTRLLVL.